The clone carrying this T cell receptor (beta chain) occurred many times. The investigators amplified TCR beta CDR3 regions from RNA transcripts. The HTBI primer set served for first-round RT-PCR of the TCR CDR3. TCRdb re-called the multiplex PCR reads through MiXCR, storing one row per CDR3 protein. The data contain a few hundred thousand distinct CDR3 sequences, 46% of them singletons. The sample belongs to a study of T cells in Graves' hyperthyroidism and ophthalmopathy. The sample was peripheral blood or thyroid tissue (not recorded which). The receptor's source is a woman aged 18-29 years with Graves' hyperthyroidism.

The CDR3 nucleotides are TGTGCCAGCAGCACGGTCGGAGAGCAGTACTTC. This translates into CASSTVGEQYF. The chain joins TRBV5-6 to TRBJ2-7; the D is unclear. Germline V gives CDR1 SGHDT, CDR2 YYEEEE. The CDR3 is 11 residues long. The germline V and J ends were trimmed by 4 bases and 7 bases, with 9 bases remaining between them.